The 11 T cell receptor beta chains reported below all come from one sample, sequenced in a study of low-dose radiotherapy and immunotherapy resistance in tumors. Described time point: before trial treatment. It was with a constant-region primer and a V-primer adapter that TCRs were amplified over approximately 18 PCR cycles. One entry per CDR3 protein results from TCRdb running MiXCR on the reads. The sample contains some 45,000 distinct CDR3 sequences, approximately 12% of which appear only once. The source was PBMCs, collected before treatment. These receptors all stem from a female donor with ovarian cancer.

This clonotype was observed a handful of times. This rearrangement joins TRBV20-1 to TRBJ1-4, with D maybe TRBD1 (5 bases). V was pared by 0 bases and J by 4 bases, with 9 bases between. Germline-derived CDR1 and CDR2 are DFQATT and SNEGSKA (reference sequence). This CDR3 spans 14 amino acids. CDR3 in amino acids: CSAREGTVNEKLFF. CDR3 DNA: TGCAGTGCTAGAGAGGGGACGGTTAATGAAAAACTGTTTTTT.

The table lists this clonotype with many counts. This chain links TRBV20-1 with TRBJ2-7; maybe TRBD2 (5 bases). The germline V gene has CDR1 DFQATT and CDR2 SNEGSKA (reference sequence). The CDR3 is 12 residues long. The V gene lost 3 bases and the J gene lost 7 bases, with 13 bases spanning the gap. The CDR3 protein is CSARAGLGEQYF. The CDR3 nucleotides read TGCAGTGCTAGGGCGGGTCTGGGGGAGCAGTACTTC.

The CDR3 spells CASSPTGTGGVKVSTDTQYF. The CDR3 DNA reads TGTGCCAGCAGCCCAACCGGGACAGGGGGAGTGAAGGTCAGCACAGATACGCAGTATTTT. This sequence joins TRBV13 and TRBJ2-3, with TRBD1 matching 11 bases. The J segment lost 0 bases and the V segment lost 5 bases, leaving 16 bases of the junction unmatched. CDR1 and CDR2 (germline): PRHDT, FYEKMQ (reference sequence). This CDR3 has 20 residues.

V is TRBV28 and J is TRBJ2-7, with D uncertain. V lost 4 bases and J lost 2, with 6 bases in between. This CDR3 region has 12 residues. Germline assignment: CDR1 MDHEN and CDR2 SYDVKM. The DNA of the CDR3 is TGTGCCAGCAGTTCACACCCCTACGAGCAGTACTTC. It codes for CASSSHPYEQYF.

This clonotype was seen ten or more times. This sequence joins TRBV2 and TRBJ2-5; either TRBD1 or TRBD2 may supply D (6 bases each). The V end lost 5 bases, the J end lost 4 bases, and 11 bases lay between the germline ends. CDR3 size: 13 residues. The germline V gene has CDR1 SNHLY and CDR2 FYNNEI. This CDR3 reads CASSSRGGETQYF. As DNA, the CDR3 is TGTGCCAGCAGTTCCAGGGGAGGAGAGACCCAGTACTTC.

The sample holds many counts of this clonotype. This rearrangement joins TRBV6-2 or TRBV6-3 to TRBJ2-1, with D unresolved. CDR1 is MNHEY, CDR2 SVGEGT, per germline. The CDR3 spans 21 residues. V was pared by 2 bases and J by 0 bases, with 26 bases between. The CDR3 DNA is TGTGCCAGCAGTTACCACGCCGGAACAAAGCATACCAGTCGCTCCTACAATGAGCAGTTCTTC. The encoded protein is CASSYHAGTKHTSRSYNEQFF.

In this sample, this clonotype turned up many times. The V call is TRBV6-2 or TRBV6-3, the J call TRBJ1-6; 11 bases line up with TRBD1. Germline lookup yields CDR1 MNHEY and CDR2 SVGEGT. The junction had 11 bases not matched to a gene; V was cut back by 6 bases and J by 10 bases. There are 16 residues in the CDR3. The CDR3, as DNA: TGTGCCAGCAGACGGGAAACCGGGACAGGGGGATCACCCCTCCACTTT. Its translation: CASRRETGTGGSPLHF.

Ten or more counts support this clonotype. This chain connects TRBV21-1 to TRBJ1-1; TRBD1 was called by the table and not checked on the DNA. TRBV21-1 is assigned pseudogene status. The CDR3 is 16 amino acids. DNA of the CDR3: TGTGCCAGCAGCAAAAAGGGGGACAGGGAGGTCGATGAAGCTTTCTTT. It is translated as CASSKKGDREVDEAFF.

Turning to this clonotype: A far more abundant clone sits one base away, making this likely a read error. V is TRBV5-3 and J is TRBJ2-1, with 15 positions matching TRBD2. TRBV5-3 is an ORF for which the function is uncertain. The CDR3 runs to 15 residues. The CDR3, as DNA: TGTGCCAGCAGCCCCCAGGGACTAGCGGGGGGAGAGCCGTTCTTC. Its translation is CASSPQGLAGGEPFF.

This clonotype was recorded at least ten times. The chain has TRBV20-1 and TRBJ2-1, with 9 bases fitting TRBD1. Germline trimming cut 1 base from V and 6 bases from J; bases unmatched to any gene: 10. Looked up from germline, CDR1 is DFQATT and CDR2 is SNEGSKA (reference sequence). This CDR3 has 16 amino acids. CDR3 in amino acids: CSARAPGQGFFNEQFF. In DNA, the CDR3 is TGCAGTGCTAGAGCCCCGGGACAGGGATTTTTCAATGAGCAGTTCTTC.

Many counts were recorded for this clonotype. The chain has TRBV4-1 and TRBJ2-7, with 8 positions matching TRBD2. Germline loops: CDR1 MGHRA, CDR2 YSYEKL. The CDR3 has 15 residues. V shed 5 bases and J 2 bases; nucleotides not matched to a gene: 8. The CDR3 region has the DNA TGCGCCAGCAGCACCCAAGCGGGAGACACCTACGAGCAGTACTTC. Encoded protein: CASSTQAGDTYEQYF.